This T cell receptor (beta chain) is drawn from a study of pediatric ulcerative colitis. As regards this clone: What it binds is not known.

Before the diagnostic colonoscopy, ulcerative colitis patients were free of immunosuppressive medication. The CDR3 runs 18 residues. Trimming took 6 bases from V and 2 from J; bases not matched to a gene: 12. CDR1 is MDHEN and CDR2 is SYDVKM in the germline V gene. Study-wide results and caveats: Acute severe colitis showed lower rectal diversity from clonal expansions. Two patients' blood samples yielded substantially fewer templates.

Clones were read by immunoSEQ multiplex PCR, and TCRdb kept only the in-frame ones, dropping some. This table holds roughly 10,000 clones, approximately 89% found once. Sequencing used blood. The genes are TRBV28 and TRBJ2-1; 11 bases align to TRBD2. This clonotype was obtained from a girl between 5 and 17 years old with moderate ulcerative colitis. For the CDR3, the DNA is TGTGCCAGCAGATCTACTAGCGGGGGTTATGGCCCCTACAATGAGCAGTTCTTC. It is translated as CASRSTSGGYGPYNEQFF.